The clone carrying this T cell receptor beta chain was observed a handful of times. Its antigen is not identified. This sample is part of a study of T-cell memory formation after mild COVID-19. Overall study: TCR clusters were largely donor specific. Regarding the study as a whole: Whether day 37 second-wave clones are SARS-CoV-2-specific was not confirmed. The study detected some responding clones in pre-infection memory, suggesting cross-reactive memory joined.

From the 5' RACE reads, TCRdb called clonotypes with MiXCR, one entry per CDR3 protein. In the table there are 500,000 to 550,000 distinct CDR3 sequences, around 21% of which are singletons. The sample taken for sequencing was PBMCs or a T cell subset sorted from them (not recorded which). The sequence was collected from an adult woman who had mild COVID-19 (a few samples of this study predate the infection). Cell type and time point are not known.

This CDR3 is CSARDSGGYNQPQHF. DNA of the CDR3: TGCAGTGCTAGAGATTCAGGGGGATACAATCAGCCCCAGCATTTT. The J gene is TRBJ1-5, the V gene TRBV20-1; 7 nucleotides align to TRBD1. CDR1 is DFQATT and CDR2 is SNEGSKA in the germline V gene (reference sequence). The junction had 5 bases not matched to a gene; V was cut back by 0 bases and J by 3 bases. The CDR3 has 15 amino acids.